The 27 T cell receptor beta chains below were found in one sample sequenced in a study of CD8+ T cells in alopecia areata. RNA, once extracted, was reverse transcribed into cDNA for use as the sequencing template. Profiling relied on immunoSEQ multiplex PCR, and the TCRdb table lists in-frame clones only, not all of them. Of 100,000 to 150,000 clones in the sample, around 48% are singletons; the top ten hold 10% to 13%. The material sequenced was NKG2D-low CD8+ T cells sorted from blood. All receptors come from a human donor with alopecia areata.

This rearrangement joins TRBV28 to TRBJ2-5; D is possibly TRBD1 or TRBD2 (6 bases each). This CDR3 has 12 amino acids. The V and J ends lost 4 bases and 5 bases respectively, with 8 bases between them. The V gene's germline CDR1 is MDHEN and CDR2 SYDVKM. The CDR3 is CASSWGAETQYF. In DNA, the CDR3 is TGTGCCAGCAGTTGGGGGGCGGAGACCCAGTACTTC.

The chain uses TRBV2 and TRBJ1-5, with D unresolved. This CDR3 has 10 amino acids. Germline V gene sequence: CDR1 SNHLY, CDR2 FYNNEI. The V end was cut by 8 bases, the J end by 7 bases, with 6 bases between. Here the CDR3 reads CASGGQPQHF. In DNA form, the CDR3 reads TGTGCCAGCGGCGGACAGCCCCAGCATTTT.

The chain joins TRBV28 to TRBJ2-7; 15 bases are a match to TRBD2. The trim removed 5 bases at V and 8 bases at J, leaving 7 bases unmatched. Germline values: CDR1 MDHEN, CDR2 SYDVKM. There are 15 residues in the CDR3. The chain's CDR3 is CASSPGLAGGTKQYF. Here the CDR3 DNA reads TGTGCCAGCAGTCCGGGACTAGCGGGAGGTACGAAGCAGTACTTC.

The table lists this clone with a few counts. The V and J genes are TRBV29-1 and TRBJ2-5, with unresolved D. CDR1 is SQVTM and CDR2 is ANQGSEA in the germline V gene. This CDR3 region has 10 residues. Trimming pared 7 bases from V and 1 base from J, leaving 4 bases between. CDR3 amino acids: CSGTQETQYF. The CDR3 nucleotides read TGCAGCGGGACCCAAGAGACCCAGTACTTC.

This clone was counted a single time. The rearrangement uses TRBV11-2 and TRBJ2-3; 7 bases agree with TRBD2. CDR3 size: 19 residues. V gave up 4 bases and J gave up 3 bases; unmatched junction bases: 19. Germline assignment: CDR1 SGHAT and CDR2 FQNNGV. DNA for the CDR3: TGTGCCAGCAGCTCCCCAAATAAGATATCGGGAGGTCCAACAGATACGCAGTATTTT. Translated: CASSSPNKISGGPTDTQYF.

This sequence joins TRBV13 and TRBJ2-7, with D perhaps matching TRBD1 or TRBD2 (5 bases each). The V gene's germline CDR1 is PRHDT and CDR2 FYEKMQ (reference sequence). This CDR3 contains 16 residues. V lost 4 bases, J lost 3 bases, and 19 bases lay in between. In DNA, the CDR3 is TGTGCCAGCAGCTCGGACTCCGAGGGGCGTTACTACGAGCAGTACTTC. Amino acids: CASSSDSEGRYYEQYF.

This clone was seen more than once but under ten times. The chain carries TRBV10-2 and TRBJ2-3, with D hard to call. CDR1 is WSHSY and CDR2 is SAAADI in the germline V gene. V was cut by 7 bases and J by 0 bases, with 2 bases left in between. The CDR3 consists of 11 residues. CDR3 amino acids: CASTSTDTQYF. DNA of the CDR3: TGCGCCAGCACCAGCACAGATACGCAGTATTTT.

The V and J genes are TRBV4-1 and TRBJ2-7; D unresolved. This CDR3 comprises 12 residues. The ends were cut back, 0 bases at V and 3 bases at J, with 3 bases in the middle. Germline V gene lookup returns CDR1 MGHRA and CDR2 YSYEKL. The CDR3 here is CASSQDLYEQYF. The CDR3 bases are TGCGCCAGCAGCCAAGATCTCTACGAGCAGTACTTC.

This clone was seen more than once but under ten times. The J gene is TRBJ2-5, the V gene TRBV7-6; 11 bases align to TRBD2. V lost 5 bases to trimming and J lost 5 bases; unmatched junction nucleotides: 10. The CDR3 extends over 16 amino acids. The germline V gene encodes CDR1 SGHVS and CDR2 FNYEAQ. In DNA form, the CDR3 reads TGTGCCAGCAGCGCGAGCCTAGCGGGAGGAGTGGAGACCCAGTACTTC. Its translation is CASSASLAGGVETQYF.

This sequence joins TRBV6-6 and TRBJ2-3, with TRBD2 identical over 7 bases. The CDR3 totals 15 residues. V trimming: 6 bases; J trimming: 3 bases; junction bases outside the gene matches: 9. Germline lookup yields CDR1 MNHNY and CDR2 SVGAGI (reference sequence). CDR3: CASSPLTGGTDTQYF. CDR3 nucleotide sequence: TGTGCCAGCAGCCCTTTGACGGGAGGTACAGATACGCAGTATTTT.

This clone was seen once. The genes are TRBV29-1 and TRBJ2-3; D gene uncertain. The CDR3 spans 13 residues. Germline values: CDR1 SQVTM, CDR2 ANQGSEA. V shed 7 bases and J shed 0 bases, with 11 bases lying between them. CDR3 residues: CSAVTSSTDTQYF. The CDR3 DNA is TGCAGCGCCGTGACGAGTAGCACAGATACGCAGTATTTT.

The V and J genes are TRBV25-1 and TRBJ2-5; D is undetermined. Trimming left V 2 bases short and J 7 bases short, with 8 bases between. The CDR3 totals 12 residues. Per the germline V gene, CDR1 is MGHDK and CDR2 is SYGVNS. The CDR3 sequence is CASSERFGTQYF. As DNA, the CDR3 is TGTGCCAGCAGTGAACGTTTCGGGACCCAGTACTTC.

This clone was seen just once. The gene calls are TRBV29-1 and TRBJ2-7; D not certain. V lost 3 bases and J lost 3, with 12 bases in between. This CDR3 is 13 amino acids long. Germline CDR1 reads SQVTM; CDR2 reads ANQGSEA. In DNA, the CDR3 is TGCAGCGTTGAGGCGTCAGGAATCTACGAGCAGTACTTC. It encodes CSVEASGIYEQYF.

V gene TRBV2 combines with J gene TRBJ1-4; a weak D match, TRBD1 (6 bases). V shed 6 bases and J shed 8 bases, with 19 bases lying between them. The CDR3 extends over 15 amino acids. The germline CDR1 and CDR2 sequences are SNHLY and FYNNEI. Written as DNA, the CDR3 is TGTGCCAGCAGACACAGGGTCCCGGAGGGAGAAAAACTGTTTTTT. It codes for CASRHRVPEGEKLFF. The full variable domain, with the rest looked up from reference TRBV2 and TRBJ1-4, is EPEVTQTPSHQVTQMGQEVILRCVPISNHLYFYWYRQILGQKVEFLVSFYNNEISEKSEIFDDQFSVERPDGSNFTLKIRSTKLEDSAMYFCASRHRVPEGEKLFFGSGTQLSVL.

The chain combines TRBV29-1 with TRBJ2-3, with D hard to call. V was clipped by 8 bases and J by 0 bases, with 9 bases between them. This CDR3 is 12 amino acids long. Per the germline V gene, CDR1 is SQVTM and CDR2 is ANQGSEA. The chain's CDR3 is CSLLDSTDTQYF. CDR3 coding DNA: TGCAGCCTCCTGGATAGCACAGATACGCAGTATTTT.

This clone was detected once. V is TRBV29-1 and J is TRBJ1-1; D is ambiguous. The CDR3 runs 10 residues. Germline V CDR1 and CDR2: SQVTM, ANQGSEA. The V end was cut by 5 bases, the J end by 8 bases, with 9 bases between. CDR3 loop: CSVQTEEAFF. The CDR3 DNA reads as TGCAGCGTTCAAACAGAAGAAGCTTTCTTT.

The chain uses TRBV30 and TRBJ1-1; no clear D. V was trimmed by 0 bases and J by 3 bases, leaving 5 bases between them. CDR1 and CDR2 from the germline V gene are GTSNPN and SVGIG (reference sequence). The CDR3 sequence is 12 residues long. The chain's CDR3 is CAWSVMDTEAFF. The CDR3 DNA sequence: TGTGCCTGGAGTGTAATGGACACTGAAGCTTTCTTT. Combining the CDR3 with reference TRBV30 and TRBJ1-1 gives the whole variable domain SQTIHQWPATLVQPVGSPLSLECTVEGTSNPNLYWYRQAAGRGLQLLFYSVGIGQISSEVPQNLSASRPQDRQFILSSKKLLLSDSGFYLCAWSVMDTEAFFGQGTRLTVV.

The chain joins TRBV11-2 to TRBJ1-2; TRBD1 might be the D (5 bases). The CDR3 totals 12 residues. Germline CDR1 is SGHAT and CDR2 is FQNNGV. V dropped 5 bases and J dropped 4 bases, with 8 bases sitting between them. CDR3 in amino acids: CASSRDSYGYTF. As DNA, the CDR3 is TGTGCCAGCAGCCGCGACAGCTATGGCTACACCTTC.

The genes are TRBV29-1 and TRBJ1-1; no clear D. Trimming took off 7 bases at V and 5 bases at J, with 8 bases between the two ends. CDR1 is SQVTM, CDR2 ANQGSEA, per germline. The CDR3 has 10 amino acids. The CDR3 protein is CSGLWTEAFF. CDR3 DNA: TGCAGCGGCCTGTGGACTGAAGCTTTCTTT.

Here the CDR3 reads CASSPGGHEQFF. As DNA, the CDR3 is TGTGCCAGCAGCCCGGGGGGGCATGAGCAGTTCTTC. The chain has TRBV7-2 and TRBJ2-1, with TRBD2 matching 8 bases. The germline V gene encodes CDR1 SGHTA and CDR2 FQGNSA. V shed 5 bases, J shed 8 bases, and the junction held 2 bases outside the gene matches. CDR3 length: 12 amino acids. Full variable domain (remainder filled in from reference TRBV7-2 and TRBJ2-1): GAGVSQSPSNKVTEKGKDVELRCDPISGHTALYWYRQSLGQGLEFLIYFQGNSAPDKSGLPSDRFSAERTGGSVSTLTIQRTQQEDSAVYLCASSPGGHEQFFGPGTRLTVL.

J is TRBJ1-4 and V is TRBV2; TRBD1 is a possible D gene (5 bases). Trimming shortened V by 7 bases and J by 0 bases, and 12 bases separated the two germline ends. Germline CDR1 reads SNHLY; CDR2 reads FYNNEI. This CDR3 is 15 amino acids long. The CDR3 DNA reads TGTGCCAGCACCTACAGGTCTGCAACTAATGAAAAACTGTTTTTT. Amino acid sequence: CASTYRSATNEKLFF. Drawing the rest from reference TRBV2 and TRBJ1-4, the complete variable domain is EPEVTQTPSHQVTQMGQEVILRCVPISNHLYFYWYRQILGQKVEFLVSFYNNEISEKSEIFDDQFSVERPDGSNFTLKIRSTKLEDSAMYFCASTYRSATNEKLFFGSGTQLSVL.

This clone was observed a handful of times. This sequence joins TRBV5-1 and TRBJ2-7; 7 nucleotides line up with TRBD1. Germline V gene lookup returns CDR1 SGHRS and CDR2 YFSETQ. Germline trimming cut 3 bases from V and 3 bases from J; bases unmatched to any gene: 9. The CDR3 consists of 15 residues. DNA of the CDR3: TGCGCCAGCAGCTGGACCCGGGACAGCCTCTACGAGCAGTACTTC. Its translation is CASSWTRDSLYEQYF. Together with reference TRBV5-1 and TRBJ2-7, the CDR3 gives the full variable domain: KAGVTQTPRYLIKTRGQQVTLSCSPISGHRSVSWYQQTPGQGLQFLFEYFSETQRNKGNFPGRFSGRQFSNSRSEMNVSTLELGDSALYLCASSWTRDSLYEQYFGPGTRLTVT.

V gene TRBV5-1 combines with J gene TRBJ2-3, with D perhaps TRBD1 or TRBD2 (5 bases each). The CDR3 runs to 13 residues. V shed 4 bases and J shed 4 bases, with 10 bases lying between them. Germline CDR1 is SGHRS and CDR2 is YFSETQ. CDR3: CASSRTGPDTQYF. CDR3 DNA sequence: TGCGCCAGCAGCAGGACGGGGCCAGATACGCAGTATTTT.

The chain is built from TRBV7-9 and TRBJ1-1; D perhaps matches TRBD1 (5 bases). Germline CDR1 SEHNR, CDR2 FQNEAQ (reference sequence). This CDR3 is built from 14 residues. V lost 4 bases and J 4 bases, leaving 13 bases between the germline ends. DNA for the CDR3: TGTGCCAGCAGCTCTCCTGGGGCTGGCACTGAAGCTTTCTTT. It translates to CASSSPGAGTEAFF.

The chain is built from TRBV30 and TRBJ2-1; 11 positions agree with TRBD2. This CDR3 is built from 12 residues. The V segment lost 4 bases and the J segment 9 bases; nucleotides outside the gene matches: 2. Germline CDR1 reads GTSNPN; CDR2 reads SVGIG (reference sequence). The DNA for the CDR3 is TGTGCCTGGATGGGGACTAGCGGTGAGCAGTTCTTC. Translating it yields CAWMGTSGEQFF.

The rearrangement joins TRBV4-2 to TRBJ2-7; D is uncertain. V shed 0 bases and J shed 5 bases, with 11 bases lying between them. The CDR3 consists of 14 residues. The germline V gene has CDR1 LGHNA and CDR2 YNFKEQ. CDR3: CASSQDWGNNEQYF. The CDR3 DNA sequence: TGTGCCAGCAGCCAAGATTGGGGAAACAACGAGCAGTACTTC.

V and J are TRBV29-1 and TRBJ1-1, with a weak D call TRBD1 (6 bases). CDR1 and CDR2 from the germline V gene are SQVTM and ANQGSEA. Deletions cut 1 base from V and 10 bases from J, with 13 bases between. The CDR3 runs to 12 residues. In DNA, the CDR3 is TGCAGCGTTGAAGCTGGGGGCCGGAGAGCTTTCTTT. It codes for CSVEAGGRRAFF.